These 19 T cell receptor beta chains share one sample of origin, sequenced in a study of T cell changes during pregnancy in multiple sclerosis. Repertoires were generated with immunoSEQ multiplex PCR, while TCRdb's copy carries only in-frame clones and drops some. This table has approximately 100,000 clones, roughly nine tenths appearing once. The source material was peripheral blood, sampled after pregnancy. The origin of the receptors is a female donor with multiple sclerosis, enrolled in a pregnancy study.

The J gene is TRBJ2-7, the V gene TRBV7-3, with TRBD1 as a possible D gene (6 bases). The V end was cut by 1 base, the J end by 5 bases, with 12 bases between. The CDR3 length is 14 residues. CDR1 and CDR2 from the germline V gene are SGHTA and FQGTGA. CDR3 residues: CASSLRPRGDEQYF. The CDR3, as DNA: TGTGCCAGCAGCTTAAGGCCCAGGGGCGACGAGCAGTACTTC. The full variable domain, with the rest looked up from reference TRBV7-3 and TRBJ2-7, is GAGVSQTPSNKVTEKGKYVELRCDPISGHTALYWYRQSLGQGPEFLIYFQGTGAADDSGLPNDRFFAVRPEGSVSTLKIQRTERGDSAVYLCASSLRPRGDEQYFGPGTRLTVT.

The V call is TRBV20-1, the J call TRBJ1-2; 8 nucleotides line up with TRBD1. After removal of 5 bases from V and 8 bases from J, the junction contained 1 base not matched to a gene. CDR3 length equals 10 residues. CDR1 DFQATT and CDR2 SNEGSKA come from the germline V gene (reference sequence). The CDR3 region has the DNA TGCAGTGCTGGACAGGGAGGCTACACCTTC. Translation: CSAGQGGYTF.

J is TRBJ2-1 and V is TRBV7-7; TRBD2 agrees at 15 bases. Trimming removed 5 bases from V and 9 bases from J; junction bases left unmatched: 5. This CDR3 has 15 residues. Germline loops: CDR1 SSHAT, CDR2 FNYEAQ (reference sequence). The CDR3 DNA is TGTGCCAGCAGCCAGGGACTAGCGGGAGGCAGTGAGCAGTTCTTC. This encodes CASSQGLAGGSEQFF.

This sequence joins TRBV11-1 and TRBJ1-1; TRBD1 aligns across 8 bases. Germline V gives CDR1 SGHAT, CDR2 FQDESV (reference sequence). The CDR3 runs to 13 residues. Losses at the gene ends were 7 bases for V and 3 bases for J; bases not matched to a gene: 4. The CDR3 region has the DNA TGTGCCAGCAAGGTGGACAGGGACACTGAAGCTTTCTTT. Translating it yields CASKVDRDTEAFF.

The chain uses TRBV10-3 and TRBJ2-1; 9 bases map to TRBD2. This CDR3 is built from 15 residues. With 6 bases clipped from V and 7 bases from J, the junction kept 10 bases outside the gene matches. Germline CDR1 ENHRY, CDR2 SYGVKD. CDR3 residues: CAIRAAGGPGNEQFF. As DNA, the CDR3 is TGTGCCATCAGGGCCGCGGGAGGGCCGGGGAATGAGCAGTTCTTC.

DNA for the CDR3: TGTGCCAGCAGTGAAGAGGGGTTGGGAAACACCATATATTTT. Its protein is CASSEEGLGNTIYF. The chain uses TRBV2 and TRBJ1-3; weak D call: TRBD1 (5 bases). Trimming left V 1 base short and J 4 bases short, with 8 bases between. Germline assignment: CDR1 SNHLY and CDR2 FYNNEI. The length of the CDR3 is 14 residues. The full variable domain, in which reference TRBV2 and TRBJ1-3 provide the parts outside the CDR3, is EPEVTQTPSHQVTQMGQEVILRCVPISNHLYFYWYRQILGQKVEFLVSFYNNEISEKSEIFDDQFSVERPDGSNFTLKIRSTKLEDSAMYFCASSEEGLGNTIYFGEGSWLTVV.

This CDR3 reads CASSLGGSLSTEAFF. CDR3 bases: TGTGCCAGCAGCTTGGGCGGGTCATTGAGCACTGAAGCTTTCTTT. V is TRBV5-4 and J is TRBJ1-1; D uncertain. The germline V and J ends were trimmed by 0 bases and 4 bases, with 13 bases remaining between them. CDR1 is SGHNT, CDR2 YYREEE, per germline (reference sequence). The CDR3 contains 15 residues.

Here the CDR3 DNA reads TGTGCCAGCAGCCCCCGGCTAGCGGGGAACTACAATGAGCAGTTCTTC. Translated: CASSPRLAGNYNEQFF. This rearrangement joins TRBV7-9 to TRBJ2-1; 9 bases agree with TRBD2. This CDR3 contains 16 residues. The V and J ends lost 5 bases and 3 bases, in that order; junction bases with no gene match: 8. Germline V lookup: CDR1 SEHNR, CDR2 FQNEAQ (reference sequence).

CDR3 DNA sequence: TGTGCCAGCAGCGTCCTTAGATCCGGCACAGATACGCAGTATTTT. This translates into CASSVLRSGTDTQYF. The J gene is TRBJ2-3, the V gene TRBV2, with D unresolved. Germline assignment: CDR1 SNHLY and CDR2 FYNNEI. Trimming shortened V by 6 bases and J by 1 base, and 14 bases separated the two germline ends. The CDR3 is 15 residues long.

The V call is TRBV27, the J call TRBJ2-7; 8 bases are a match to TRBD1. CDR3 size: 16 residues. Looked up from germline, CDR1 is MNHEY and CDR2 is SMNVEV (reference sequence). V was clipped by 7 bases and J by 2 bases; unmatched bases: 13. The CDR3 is CASTLGATGGPYEQYF. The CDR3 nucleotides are TGTGCCAGCACCTTAGGGGCAACAGGGGGGCCCTACGAGCAGTACTTC.

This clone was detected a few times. The chain's CDR3 is CASSQELAGAGVVGGGPYEQYF. CDR3 DNA: TGTGCCAGCAGCCAAGAGCTGGCAGGAGCAGGGGTAGTGGGTGGGGGTCCCTACGAGCAGTACTTC. This rearrangement joins TRBV4-2 to TRBJ2-7, with D possibly TRBD1 on 6 matching bases. Trimming pared 0 bases from V and 2 bases from J, leaving 32 bases between. Germline V CDR1 and CDR2: LGHNA, YNFKEQ. This CDR3 spans 22 amino acids.

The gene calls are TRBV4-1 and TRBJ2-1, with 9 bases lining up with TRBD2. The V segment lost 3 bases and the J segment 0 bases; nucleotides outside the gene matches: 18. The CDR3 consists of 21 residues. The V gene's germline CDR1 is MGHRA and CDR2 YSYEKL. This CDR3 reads CASSHATPGTSLKSSYNEQFF. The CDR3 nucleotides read TGCGCCAGCAGCCATGCCACCCCCGGGACTAGCCTGAAAAGCTCCTACAATGAGCAGTTCTTC.

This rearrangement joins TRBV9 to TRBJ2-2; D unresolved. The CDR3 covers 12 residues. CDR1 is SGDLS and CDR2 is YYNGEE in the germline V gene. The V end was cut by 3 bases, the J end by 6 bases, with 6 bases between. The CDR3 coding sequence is TGTGCCAGCAGCGCCCCGTCCGGGGAGCTGTTTTTT. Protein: CASSAPSGELFF. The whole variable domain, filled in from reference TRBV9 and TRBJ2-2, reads DSGVTQTPKHLITATGQRVTLRCSPRSGDLSVYWYQQSLDQGLQFLIQYYNGEERAKGNILERFSAQQFPDLHSELNLSSLELGDSALYFCASSAPSGELFFGEGSRLTVL.

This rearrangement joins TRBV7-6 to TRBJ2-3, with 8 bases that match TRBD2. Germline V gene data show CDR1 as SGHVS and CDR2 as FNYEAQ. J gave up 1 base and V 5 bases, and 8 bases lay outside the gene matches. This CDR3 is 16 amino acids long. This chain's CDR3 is CASSRGAGAGTDTQYF. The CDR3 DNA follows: TGTGCCAGCAGCCGAGGAGCGGGAGCGGGCACAGATACGCAGTATTTT.

CDR3 region: CASSLVGRGQDQPQHF. CDR3 bases: TGTGCCAGCAGCTTAGTCGGCAGGGGGCAGGATCAGCCCCAGCATTTT. The chain links TRBV7-6 to TRBJ1-5; 8 nucleotides line up with TRBD1. CDR3 length equals 16 residues. After removal of 1 base from V and 5 bases from J, the junction contained 7 bases not matched to a gene. Germline CDR1 is SGHVS and CDR2 is FNYEAQ.

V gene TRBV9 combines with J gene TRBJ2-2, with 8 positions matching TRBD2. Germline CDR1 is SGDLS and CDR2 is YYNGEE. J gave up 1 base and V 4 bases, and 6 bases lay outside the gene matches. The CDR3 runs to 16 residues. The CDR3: CASSPFAGGNTGELFF. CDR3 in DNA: TGTGCCAGCAGCCCCTTCGCGGGGGGGAACACCGGGGAGCTGTTTTTT.

The CDR3 DNA sequence: TGTGCCAGCTCACCACCGACCGGGGTAGGCTACACCTTC. It codes for CASSPPTGVGYTF. The V gene is TRBV18, the J gene TRBJ1-2; D is unresolved. Germline assignment: CDR1 KGHSH and CDR2 LQKENI. The CDR3 is 13 residues long. The V gene lost 0 bases and the J gene lost 8 bases, with 10 bases spanning the gap.

CDR3 nucleotides: TGTGCCAGCAGCGTCCCGGGACAGTTCTACAATGAGCAGTTCTTC. Residues: CASSVPGQFYNEQFF. This sequence joins TRBV6-6 and TRBJ2-1; 7 bases map to TRBD1. V shed 6 bases and J 3 bases; nucleotides not matched to a gene: 8. CDR3 length: 15 residues. CDR1 and CDR2 from the germline V gene are MNHNY and SVGAGI (reference sequence).

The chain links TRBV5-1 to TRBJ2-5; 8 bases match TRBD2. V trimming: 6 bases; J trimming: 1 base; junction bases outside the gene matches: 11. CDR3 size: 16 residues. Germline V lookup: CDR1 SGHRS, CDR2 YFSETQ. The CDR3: CASTLLGSGAQETQYF. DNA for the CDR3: TGCGCCAGCACTCTCCTGGGTAGCGGGGCCCAAGAGACCCAGTACTTC. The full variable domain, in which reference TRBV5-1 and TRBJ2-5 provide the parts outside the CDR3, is KAGVTQTPRYLIKTRGQQVTLSCSPISGHRSVSWYQQTPGQGLQFLFEYFSETQRNKGNFPGRFSGRQFSNSRSEMNVSTLELGDSALYLCASTLLGSGAQETQYFGPGTRLLVL.